This passage covers 29 T cell receptor beta chains from one sample sequenced in a study of breast tumors, draining lymph nodes, adjacent tissues (dated by TCRdb to 2016 to 2017). The lymph node samples were taken from the axillary draining lymph nodes of breast cancer patients. Library creation used multiplex PCR. Sequenced on an Illumina HiSeq 2000. Clones were called with MiXCR by TCRdb after fastp trimmed the public reads at Q25, and only in-frame beta chains were retained. Rows merge per CDR3 protein into single entries with the most common DNA and genes. The sample table lists approximately 190,000 distinct CDR3 sequences, around 29% of them with a count of one. 4% to 4.5% of the sample is in the top ten clones. Sample: axillary lymph node tissue. The source of these receptors is a female donor with breast cancer. Some clones in this sample may be carry-over from other donors' samples.

Only a few counts were recorded for this clonotype. The chain is built from TRBV2 and TRBJ1-1; tentative D call: TRBD1 (5 bases). The germline V gene encodes CDR1 SNHLY and CDR2 FYNNEI. The CDR3 is 14 residues long. The V end lost 3 bases, the J end lost 11 bases, and 19 bases lay between the germline ends. CDR3 amino acids: CASSDRIGGGGAFF. CDR3 DNA sequence: TGTGCCAGCAGTGATCGAATCGGGGGGGGTGGGGCTTTCTTT.

This clonotype was seen at least ten times. The chain uses TRBV5-8 and TRBJ2-1; tentatively, D is TRBD1 (5 bases). Germline V gene sequence: CDR1 SGHTS, CDR2 YDEGEE. The CDR3 is made up of 15 amino acids. V was trimmed by 3 bases and J by 6 bases, leaving 16 bases between them. Here the CDR3 DNA reads TGTGCCAGCAGCTCCAGGGTGCCTGGGATCAATGAGCAGTTCTTC. It is translated as CASSSRVPGINEQFF.

In its sample, this clonotype was seen many times. This chain uses TRBV12-3 or TRBV12-4 with TRBJ1-4; 7 bases are shared with TRBD1. V was pared by 5 bases and J by 6 bases, with 9 bases of the junction left unmatched. The CDR3 runs to 15 residues. The CDR3 spells CASSPGTELYEKLFF. The CDR3 DNA reads as TGTGCCAGCAGTCCCGGGACAGAATTATATGAAAAACTGTTTTTT.

This clonotype was seen a handful of times. A much larger clone is a single base away; this may be a read error. CDR3 protein: CAGSLGNYPSSYEQYF. CDR3 bases: TGTGCCGGCAGCTTAGGGAACTACCCGAGCTCCTACGAGCAGTACTTC. V and J are TRBV7-8 and TRBJ2-7, with D uncertain. The germline V gene has CDR1 SGHVS and CDR2 FQNEAQ. There are 16 residues in the CDR3. The variable domain in full, completed from reference TRBV7-8 and TRBJ2-7, reads GAGVSQSPRYKVAKRGQDVALRCDPISGHVSLFWYQQALGQGPEFLTYFQNEAQLDKSGLPSDRFFAERPEGSVSTLKIQRTQQEDSAVYLCAGSLGNYPSSYEQYFGPGTRLTVT.

There are many counts of this clonotype. The chain uses TRBV20-1 and TRBJ2-6; no firm D call. CDR1 and CDR2 (germline): DFQATT, SNEGSKA (reference sequence). CDR3 length equals 16 residues. V shed 3 bases and J shed 0 bases, with 12 bases lying between them. In DNA form, the CDR3 reads TGCAGTGCTAGGGATAAACTCGTCTCTGGGGCCAACGTCCTGACTTTC. Its translation: CSARDKLVSGANVLTF.

This clonotype was counted ten times or more. This chain joins TRBV20-1 and TRBJ2-4; D is perhaps TRBD2 (6 bases). The ends were cut back, 1 base at V and 6 bases at J, with 16 bases in the middle. The CDR3 is made up of 15 amino acids. The germline CDR1 and CDR2 sequences are DFQATT and SNEGSKA (reference sequence). In DNA form, the CDR3 reads TGCAGTGCTAGAGCGGGGGACGGTGGGTTAAACATTCAGTACTTC. Translation: CSARAGDGGLNIQYF.

In regard to this clonotype: Since no conserved phenylalanine or tryptophan closes the CDR3, a read error is the likely cause. The J gene is TRBJ1-1, the V gene TRBV5-1; a possible D gene is TRBD1 (5 bases). Germline V gene lookup returns CDR1 SGHRS and CDR2 YFSETQ. Trimming pared 0 bases from V and 1 base from J, leaving 13 bases between. The CDR3 loop spans 16 amino acids. The CDR3 spells CASSLDGGWPNTEAFL. CDR3 nucleotide sequence: TGCGCCAGCAGCTTGGACGGGGGGTGGCCGAACACTGAAGCTTTCTTG.

There are a few counts of this clonotype. V is TRBV9 and J is TRBJ2-4; 7 bases are shared with TRBD2. Per germline, CDR1 SGDLS and CDR2 YYNGEE. The CDR3 extends over 18 amino acids. V shed 4 bases, J shed 5 bases, and the junction held 18 bases outside the gene matches. In nucleotides, the CDR3 is TGTGCCAGCAGCACACTAGGACTGCCGGGAGGAGGTGAAAACATTCAGTACTTC. Encoded protein: CASSTLGLPGGGENIQYF.

This clonotype was observed at least ten times. The chain combines TRBV11-2 with TRBJ2-5; TRBD1 agrees at 8 bases. Germline lookup yields CDR1 SGHAT and CDR2 FQNNGV. Trimming removed 5 bases from V and 4 bases from J; junction bases left unmatched: 12. The CDR3 runs to 16 residues. The CDR3 region is CASSRWTGRMGETQYF. In nucleotides, the CDR3 is TGTGCCAGCAGCCGATGGACAGGGAGGATGGGAGAGACCCAGTACTTC. Combining the CDR3 with reference TRBV11-2 and TRBJ2-5 gives the whole variable domain EAGVAQSPRYKIIEKRQSVAFWCNPISGHATLYWYQQILGQGPKLLIQFQNNGVVDDSQLPKDRFSAERLKGVDSTLKIQPAKLEDSAVYLCASSRWTGRMGETQYFGPGTRLLVL.

This clonotype was detected many times. The chain recombines TRBV7-8 with TRBJ2-7, with a tentative D call TRBD1 (6 bases). The CDR3 runs to 14 residues. Germline values: CDR1 SGHVS, CDR2 FQNEAQ. V was shortened by 4 bases and J by 6 bases, with 16 bases between the two germline ends. For the CDR3, the DNA is TGTGCCAGCAGCTCACCGGGACACCGCGGCGAGCAGTACTTC. Residues: CASSSPGHRGEQYF.

This clonotype was seen ten or more times. The V gene is TRBV18, the J gene TRBJ2-7; D perhaps matches TRBD2 (5 bases). This CDR3 spans 14 amino acids. Germline V gives CDR1 KGHSH, CDR2 LQKENI. V was clipped by 0 bases and J by 5 bases, with 11 bases between them. CDR3 sequence: CASSPPATRDEQYF. CDR3 bases: TGTGCCAGCTCACCACCGGCGACGAGGGACGAGCAGTACTTC.

This clonotype was picked up many times. The gene calls are TRBV2 and TRBJ2-1, with TRBD2 matching 10 bases. The CDR3 has 15 residues. Trimming took 4 bases from V and 3 from J; bases not matched to a gene: 3. Germline CDR1 and CDR2: SNHLY and FYNNEI. CDR3 DNA: TGTGCCAGCAGTGTCTTAGCGGGGGGCTACAATGAGCAGTTCTTC. This translates into CASSVLAGGYNEQFF.

The sample holds many counts of this clonotype. This sequence joins TRBV10-3 and TRBJ2-7; the D gene is possibly TRBD2 (6 bases). This CDR3 region has 13 residues. Trimming shortened V by 10 bases and J by 7 bases, and 20 bases separated the two germline ends. In germline, CDR1 is ENHRY, CDR2 SYGVKD. CDR3 in amino acids: CATRRSLGGEQYF. For the CDR3, the DNA is TGTGCCACCAGGCGATCGTTGGGGGGAGAGCAGTACTTC.

This clonotype was observed many times. The chain uses TRBV29-1 and TRBJ1-6; the D gene is possibly TRBD1 (5 bases). Germline lookup yields CDR1 SQVTM and CDR2 ANQGSEA. There are 13 residues in the CDR3. V was trimmed by 6 bases and J by 1 base, leaving 7 bases between them. The DNA of the CDR3 is TGCAGCGTAGGGGAATCCTATAATTCACCCCTCCACTTT. Translated, it gives CSVGESYNSPLHF. Supplemented by reference TRBV29-1 and TRBJ1-6, the full variable domain reads SAVISQKPSRDICQRGTSLTIQCQVDSQVTMMFWYRQQPGQSLTLIATANQGSEATYESGFVIDKFPISRPNLTFSTLTVSNMSPEDSSIYLCSVGESYNSPLHFGNGTRLTVT.

Notes on this clonotype: This may be a read error, as it is one base from a much larger clone. J is TRBJ2-5 and V is TRBV2; 8 bases match TRBD1. Unmatched junction bases numbered 11, after V lost 7 bases and J lost 7 bases. Germline V lookup: CDR1 SNHLY, CDR2 FYNNEI. This CDR3 is 14 amino acids long. CDR3 loop: CASNGGATGGTQYF. The CDR3 DNA reads TGTGCCAGCAATGGGGGCGCAACAGGGGGGACCCAGTACTTC.

The chain carries TRBV11-2 and TRBJ2-3, with 8 nucleotides matching TRBD1. With 8 bases clipped from V and 2 bases from J, the junction kept 12 bases outside the gene matches. Germline V lookup: CDR1 SGHAT, CDR2 FQNNGV. The CDR3 has 16 residues. Here the CDR3 DNA reads TGTGCCAGCTCACCACAGGGGGGCTCGACCACAGATACGCAGTATTTT. It translates to CASSPQGGSTTDTQYF.

A note on this clonotype: Being one base from a much bigger clone, this may be a read error. The J gene is TRBJ2-1, the V gene TRBV14; a possible D gene is TRBD2 (5 bases). Per germline, CDR1 SGHDN and CDR2 FVKESK. The CDR3 runs 15 residues. The CDR3 coding sequence is TGTGCCAGCAGCCGATTAGGGAGCTCCTACGATGAGCAGTTCTTC. Translated, it gives CASSRLGSSYDEQFF. Drawing the rest from reference TRBV14 and TRBJ2-1, the complete variable domain is EAGVTQFPSHSVIEKGQTVTLRCDPISGHDNLYWYRRVMGKEIKFLLHFVKESKQDESGMPNNRFLAERTGGTYSTLKVQPAELEDSGVYFCASSRLGSSYDEQFFGPGTRLTVL.

Points on this clonotype: This sequence may be a read error, since a much larger clone differs from it by one base. CDR3 nucleotide sequence: TGTGCCAGCAGCTTTCGGCAGGCGGAGAAACTGTTTTTT. This translates into CASSFRQAEKLFF. The V gene is TRBV5-6, the J gene TRBJ1-4; D unresolved. The V end lost 2 bases, the J end lost 11 bases, and 13 bases lay between the germline ends. CDR3 length: 13 amino acids. Germline-derived CDR1 and CDR2 are SGHDT and YYEEEE.

A note on this clonotype: This could be a read error, since a much larger clone is one nucleotide away. CDR3 sequence: CAWGDRKVYGYTF. The CDR3 DNA reads as TGTGCCTGGGGGGACAGGAAGGTCTATGGCTACACCTTC. The genes are TRBV30 and TRBJ1-2; 8 bases line up with TRBD1. This CDR3 region has 13 residues. The trim removed 5 bases at V and 4 bases at J, leaving 6 bases unmatched. Germline V CDR1 and CDR2: GTSNPN, SVGIG (reference sequence).

In regard to this clonotype: A read error is possible here, since a much larger clone lies one base away. J is TRBJ1-1 and V is TRBV7-9; a weak D match, TRBD1 (6 bases). CDR3 length: 15 residues. Germline values: CDR1 SEHNR, CDR2 FQNEAQ (reference sequence). CDR3 region: CASSLDRGRGPEASF. DNA of the CDR3: TGTGCCAGCAGCTTAGATCGGGGGCGAGGGCCTGAAGCTTCCTTT.

Comments on this clonotype: Mismatch with germline at one junction end may stem from a read error. V and J are TRBV9 and TRBJ1-4; possibly TRBD1 for D (5 bases). This CDR3 region has 13 residues. The germline V gene encodes CDR1 SGDLS and CDR2 YYNGEE. The chain's CDR3 is CLSGGEDNEKLFF. The CDR3 region has the DNA TGCCTTTCGGGGGGGGAGGATAATGAAAAACTGTTTTTT.

As concerns this clonotype: The germline gene is not matched at one end of the junction; a read error may be the cause. This CDR3 reads CASSIGGSYNSPLHF. CDR3 DNA: TGTGCCAGTAGTATAGGGGGCTCCTACAATTCACCCCTCCACTTT. J is TRBJ1-6 and V is TRBV19, with a possible D match to TRBD1 (5 bases). The CDR3 is 15 residues long. Per germline, CDR1 LNHDA and CDR2 SQIVND (reference sequence).

This clonotype has a count of ten or more. The chain recombines TRBV20-1 with TRBJ2-3; D is unresolved. V was pared by 3 bases and J by 6 bases, with 7 bases between. The germline CDR1 and CDR2 sequences are DFQATT and SNEGSKA (reference sequence). This CDR3 has 11 residues. CDR3 amino acids: CSARISDTQYF. In DNA form, the CDR3 reads TGCAGTGCTAGGATTTCTGATACGCAGTATTTT.

The sample holds many counts of this clonotype. The chain combines TRBV24-1 with TRBJ2-1, with D possibly TRBD1 on 5 matching bases. Between the trimmed V and J ends, which lost 1 base and 13 bases, there was a span of 16 bases. Germline V gives CDR1 KGHDR, CDR2 SFDVKD. The CDR3 has 14 residues. This CDR3 reads CATSDFRQGLNQFF. CDR3 coding DNA: TGTGCCACCAGTGATTTCAGGCAGGGATTGAATCAGTTCTTC.

This clonotype was counted ten times or more. The chain links TRBV6-4 to TRBJ1-5; D is perhaps TRBD1 (5 bases). Germline values: CDR1 MRHNA, CDR2 SNTAGT. Trimming stripped 10 bases from V and 4 bases from J, with 14 bases between. This CDR3 has 13 amino acids. CDR3 residues: CATQWWGNQPQHF. CDR3 nucleotides: TGTGCCACCCAGTGGTGGGGGAATCAGCCCCAGCATTTT.

V gene TRBV4-1 combines with J gene TRBJ1-5, with D possibly matching TRBD1 (5 bases). The CDR3 runs 16 residues. Looked up from germline, CDR1 is MGHRA and CDR2 is YSYEKL. The ends were cut back, 2 bases at V and 9 bases at J, with 20 bases in the middle. The chain's CDR3 is CASSQKRGTWSGPQHF. The CDR3 DNA sequence: TGCGCCAGCAGCCAAAAGCGTGGGACCTGGTCTGGGCCCCAGCATTTT.

As regards this clonotype: Given a much more abundant clone one base away, this may be a read error. The gene calls are TRBV13 and TRBJ2-7, with 14 nucleotides matching TRBD2. Germline CDR1 PRHDT, CDR2 FYEKMQ (reference sequence). Trimming took 4 bases from V and 3 from J; bases not matched to a gene: 5. The length of the CDR3 is 16 residues. The chain's CDR3 is CASSSRLAGGVYEQYF. The CDR3 bases are TGTGCCAGCAGCTCCCGACTAGCGGGGGGGGTCTACGAGCAGTACTTC.

V gene TRBV7-9 combines with J gene TRBJ2-3; D not resolved. From germline, CDR1 is SEHNR and CDR2 FQNEAQ (reference sequence). The CDR3 has 12 residues. V lost 6 bases, J lost 5 bases, and 9 bases lay in between. The CDR3 nucleotides read TGTGCCAGCAGTCCTACCCTAGATACGCAGTATTTT. It specifies CASSPTLDTQYF.

There are a few counts of this clonotype. Germline is not matched at one junction end, which may reflect a read error. The chain joins TRBV9 to TRBJ2-5; weak D call: TRBD1 (6 bases). Germline assignment: CDR1 SGDLS and CDR2 YYNGEE. This CDR3 has 14 residues. In nucleotides, the CDR3 is TGTGCCAGCAGCCCCCGGACAGTGCAAGAGACCCAGTCCTTC. Its translation is CASSPRTVQETQSF.